Listed below are T cell receptor beta chains from one sample, sequenced in a study of CD8 T cells in Susac syndrome. Each CDR3 protein gets one entry after TCRdb re-called the immunoSEQ multiplex PCR reads with MiXCR. The profile shows approximately 71,000 distinct CDR3 sequences, roughly 95% of them singletons. The specimen was CD4+ T cells from PBMCs. The receptors here all came from a human donor with multiple sclerosis. CDR3s include the opening cysteine and the closing phenylalanine or tryptophan. Each record gives: CDR3 DNA, CDR3 protein, V gene, D gene, J gene, clone size. The D gene is left open where the match is weak. Clone size appears in some rows only: once, few, many, or a class for an expanded clone.

DNA: TGTGCCAGCAGGCCGAACCAGGGCCACAATGAGCAGTTCTTC; CDR3: CASRPNQGHNEQFF; V: TRBV6-2/TRBV6-3; D: .; J: TRBJ2-1; size: .
DNA: TGCAGTGCCGAACGACAGGGAGGGGCTTTCTTT; CDR3: CSAERQGGAFF; V: TRBV20-1; D: TRBD1; J: TRBJ1-1; size: once
DNA: TGTGCCAGCAGCTTAGTAGGAGCGGGGGGTTCAGATACGCAGTATTTT; CDR3: CASSLVGAGGSDTQYF; V: TRBV7-2; D: TRBD2; J: TRBJ2-3; size: .
DNA: TGTGCCAGCAGCCAAGTGGGGATGCACCCCAGGGTTGGCTACACCTTC; CDR3: CASSQVGMHPRVGYTF; V: TRBV3-1; D: .; J: TRBJ1-2; size: .
DNA: TGTGCCAGCAGCCACCTGGTCGCTGGACTTGGGTCCTACAATGAGCAGTTCTTC; CDR3: CASSHLVAGLGSYNEQFF; V: TRBV7-2; D: .; J: TRBJ2-1; size: once
DNA: TGTGCCAGCAGCCGACGGACAGGGAATGGGGAGACCCAGTACTTC; CDR3: CASSRRTGNGETQYF; V: TRBV6-1; D: TRBD1; J: TRBJ2-5; size: .
DNA: TGCAGTGCCACTCAGGGGACGGATCAGCCCCAGCATTTT; CDR3: CSATQGTDQPQHF; V: TRBV20-1; D: .; J: TRBJ1-5; size: .
DNA: TGTGCCATCAGTGAGGGTAGAGGGCAGATAGGCACAGATACGCAGTATTTT; CDR3: CAISEGRGQIGTDTQYF; V: TRBV10-3; D: .; J: TRBJ2-3; size: once
DNA: TGCAGTGCTAGAGCCGACAGGGGGAGCCACAATGAGCAGTTCTTC; CDR3: CSARADRGSHNEQFF; V: TRBV20-1; D: TRBD1; J: TRBJ2-1; size: .
DNA: TGTGCCAGCAGCCCCCGGGCGGGCTCCTACGAGCAGTACTTC; CDR3: CASSPRAGSYEQYF; V: TRBV7-2; D: .; J: TRBJ2-7; size: .